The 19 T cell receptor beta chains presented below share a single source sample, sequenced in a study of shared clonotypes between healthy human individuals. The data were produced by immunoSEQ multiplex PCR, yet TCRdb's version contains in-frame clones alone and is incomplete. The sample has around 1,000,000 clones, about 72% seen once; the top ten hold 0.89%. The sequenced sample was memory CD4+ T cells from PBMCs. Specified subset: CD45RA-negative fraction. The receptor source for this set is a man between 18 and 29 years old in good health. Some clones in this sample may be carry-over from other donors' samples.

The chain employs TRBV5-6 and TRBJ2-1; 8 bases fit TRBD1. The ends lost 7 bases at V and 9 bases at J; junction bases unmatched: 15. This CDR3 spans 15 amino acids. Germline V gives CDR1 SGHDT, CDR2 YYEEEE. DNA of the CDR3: TGTGCCAGCTCCCGACAGGGGCGCGCGCATGGTGAGCAGTTCTTC. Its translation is CASSRQGRAHGEQFF.

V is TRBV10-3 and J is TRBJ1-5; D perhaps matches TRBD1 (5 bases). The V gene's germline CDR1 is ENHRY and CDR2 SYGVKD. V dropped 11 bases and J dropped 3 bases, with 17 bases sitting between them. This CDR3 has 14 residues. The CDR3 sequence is CASSPTGDNQPQHF. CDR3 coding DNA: TGTGCCTCGAGCCCCACAGGAGACAATCAGCCCCAGCATTTT.

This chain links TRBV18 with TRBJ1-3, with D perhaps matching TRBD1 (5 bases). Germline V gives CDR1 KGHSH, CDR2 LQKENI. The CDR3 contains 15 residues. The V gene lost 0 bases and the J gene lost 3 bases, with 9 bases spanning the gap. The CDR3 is CASSPPQGIGNTIYF. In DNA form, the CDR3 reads TGTGCCAGCTCACCACCCCAGGGCATTGGAAACACCATATATTTT.

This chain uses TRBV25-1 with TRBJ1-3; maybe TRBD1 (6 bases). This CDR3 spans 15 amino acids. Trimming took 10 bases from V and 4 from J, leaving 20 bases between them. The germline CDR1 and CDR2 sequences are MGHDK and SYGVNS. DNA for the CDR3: TGTGCCACCTCCGCGAAACAGGGCGTAGGAAACACCATATATTTT. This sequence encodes CATSAKQGVGNTIYF. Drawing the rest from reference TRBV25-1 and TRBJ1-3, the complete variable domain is EADIYQTPRYLVIGTGKKITLECSQTMGHDKMYWYQQDPGMELHLIHYSYGVNSTEKGDLSSESTVSRIRTEHFPLTLESARPSHTSQYLCATSAKQGVGNTIYFGEGSWLTVV.

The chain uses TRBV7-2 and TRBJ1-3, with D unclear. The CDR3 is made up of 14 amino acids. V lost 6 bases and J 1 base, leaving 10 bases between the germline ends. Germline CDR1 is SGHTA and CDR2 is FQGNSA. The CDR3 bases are TGTGCCAGCAGAGGAGGCGGTTCTGGAAACACCATATATTTT. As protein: CASRGGGSGNTIYF.

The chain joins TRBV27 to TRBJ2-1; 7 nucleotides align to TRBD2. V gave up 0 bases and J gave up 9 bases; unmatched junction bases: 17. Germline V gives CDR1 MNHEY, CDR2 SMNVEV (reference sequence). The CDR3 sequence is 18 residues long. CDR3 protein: CASSLSPPISGGGIEQFF. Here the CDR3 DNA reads TGTGCCAGCAGTTTATCGCCCCCGATATCGGGAGGAGGGATTGAGCAGTTCTTC.

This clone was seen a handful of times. CDR3 residues: CASSRGLAGGRYHNEQFF. CDR3 bases: TGTGCCAGCAGCCGGGGACTAGCGGGAGGACGATACCACAATGAGCAGTTCTTC. The gene calls are TRBV5-6 and TRBJ2-1; TRBD2 aligns across 15 bases. Trimming at V came to 4 bases and at J to 5 bases, leaving 10 bases not matched to a gene. CDR3 size: 18 residues. Germline values: CDR1 SGHDT, CDR2 YYEEEE.

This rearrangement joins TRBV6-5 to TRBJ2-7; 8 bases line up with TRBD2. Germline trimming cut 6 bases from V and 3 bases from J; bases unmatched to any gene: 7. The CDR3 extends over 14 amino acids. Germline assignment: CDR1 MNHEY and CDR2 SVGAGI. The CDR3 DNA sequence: TGTGCCAGCAGCCTTAGCGGGACCTACTACGAGCAGTACTTC. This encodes CASSLSGTYYEQYF.

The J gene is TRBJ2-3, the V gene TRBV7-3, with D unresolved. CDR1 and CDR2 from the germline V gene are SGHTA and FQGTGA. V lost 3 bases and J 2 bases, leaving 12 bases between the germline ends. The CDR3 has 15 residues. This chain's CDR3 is CASSFPGSPTDTQYF. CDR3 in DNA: TGTGCCAGCAGCTTCCCAGGATCCCCCACAGATACGCAGTATTTT.

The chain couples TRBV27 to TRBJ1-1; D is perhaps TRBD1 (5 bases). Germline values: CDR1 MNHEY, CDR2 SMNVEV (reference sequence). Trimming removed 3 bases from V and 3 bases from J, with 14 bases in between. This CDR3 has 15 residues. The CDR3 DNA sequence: TGTGCCAGCAGTTTTCTTTGGGGAGGGGACACTGAAGCTTTCTTT. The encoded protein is CASSFLWGGDTEAFF.

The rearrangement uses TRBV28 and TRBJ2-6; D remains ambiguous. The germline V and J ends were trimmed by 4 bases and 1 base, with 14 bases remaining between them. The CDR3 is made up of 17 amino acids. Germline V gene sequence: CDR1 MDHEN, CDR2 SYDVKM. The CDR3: CASSSRIFTSGANVLTF. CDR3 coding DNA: TGTGCCAGCAGTTCCAGGATCTTTACTTCTGGGGCCAACGTCCTGACTTTC.

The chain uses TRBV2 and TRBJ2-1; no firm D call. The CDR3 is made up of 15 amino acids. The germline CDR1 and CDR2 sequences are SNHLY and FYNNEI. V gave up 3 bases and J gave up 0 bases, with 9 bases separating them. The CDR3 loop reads CASSDERFSYNEQFF. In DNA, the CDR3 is TGTGCCAGCAGTGATGAGAGGTTCTCCTACAATGAGCAGTTCTTC.

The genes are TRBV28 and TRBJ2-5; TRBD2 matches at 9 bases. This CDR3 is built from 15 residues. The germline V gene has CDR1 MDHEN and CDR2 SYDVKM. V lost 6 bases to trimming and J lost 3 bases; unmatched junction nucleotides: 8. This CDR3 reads CASRGVAGDEETQYF. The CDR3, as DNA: TGTGCCAGCAGGGGGGTAGCGGGGGACGAAGAGACCCAGTACTTC.

The CDR3 reads CASSLAGQRLEKLFF. In DNA, the CDR3 is TGCGCCAGCAGCTTGGCGGGGCAGAGGTTGGAAAAACTGTTTTTT. The chain links TRBV5-1 to TRBJ1-4; a weak D match, TRBD1 (5 bases). The CDR3 spans 15 residues. Deletions cut 0 bases from V and 8 bases from J, with 14 bases between. The germline gives CDR1 SGHRS, CDR2 YFSETQ.

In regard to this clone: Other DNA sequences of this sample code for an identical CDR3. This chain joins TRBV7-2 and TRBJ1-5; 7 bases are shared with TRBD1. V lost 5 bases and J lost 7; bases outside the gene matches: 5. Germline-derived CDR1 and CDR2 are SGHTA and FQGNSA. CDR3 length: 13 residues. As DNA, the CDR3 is TGTGCCAGCAGCCGTAAACAGGGGCAGCCCCAGCATTTT. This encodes CASSRKQGQPQHF.

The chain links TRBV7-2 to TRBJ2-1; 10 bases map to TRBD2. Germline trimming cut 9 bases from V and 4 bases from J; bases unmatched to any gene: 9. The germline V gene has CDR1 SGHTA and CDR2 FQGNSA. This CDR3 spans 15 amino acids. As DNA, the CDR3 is TGTGCCAGTATGGACGGACTAGCGGCATACAATGAGCAGTTCTTC. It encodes CASMDGLAAYNEQFF.

CDR3 loop: CASSLSRRGIEPQHF. The CDR3 nucleotides are TGTGCCAGCAGTTTATCGCGGCGGGGGATTGAGCCCCAGCATTTT. The chain links TRBV27 to TRBJ1-5; TRBD1 might be the D (5 bases). In germline, CDR1 is MNHEY, CDR2 SMNVEV (reference sequence). The CDR3 extends over 15 amino acids. V was shortened by 0 bases and J by 8 bases, with 14 bases between the two germline ends.

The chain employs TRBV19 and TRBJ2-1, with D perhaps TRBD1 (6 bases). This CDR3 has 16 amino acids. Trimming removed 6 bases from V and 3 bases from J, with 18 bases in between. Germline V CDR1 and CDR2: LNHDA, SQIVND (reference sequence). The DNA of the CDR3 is TGTGCCAGTAGAAGGGGGATGAGCGGCCTCTACAATGAGCAGTTCTTC. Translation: CASRRGMSGLYNEQFF.

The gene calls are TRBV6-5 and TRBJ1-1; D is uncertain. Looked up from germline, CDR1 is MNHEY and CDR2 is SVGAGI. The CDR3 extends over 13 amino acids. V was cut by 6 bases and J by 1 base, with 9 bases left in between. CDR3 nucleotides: TGTGCCAGCAGGCGAGCACAGAACACTGAAGCTTTCTTT. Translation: CASRRAQNTEAFF.